This T cell receptor beta chain was sequenced during a study of blood T cell repertoires in COVID-19. About the study: COVID-19 samples from acute and convalescent phases originated in the United States, Italy and Spain.

Source study methods: Amplifying reference gene primers gave estimates of nucleated cell counts. Repertoires were generated with immunoSEQ multiplex PCR, while TCRdb's copy carries only in-frame clones and drops some. Clone size and V and J calls were adopted from that table, with D and trimming inferred from the DNA. There are 150,000 to 200,000 clones in the sample; under 80% occur only once, and less than 15% lies in the top ten. The receptor was isolated from a man aged 45-65 years who had recovered from COVID-19. The sample taken for sequencing was peripheral blood.

The CDR3 DNA reads TGTGCCAGTAGTACGCAACAAGGGGAAGAGCAGTACTTC. Its translation is CASSTQQGEEQYF. V and J are TRBV19 and TRBJ2-7, with a tentative D call TRBD1 (5 bases). The CDR3 sequence is 13 residues long. Germline CDR1 and CDR2: LNHDA and SQIVND (reference sequence). Trimming left V 4 bases short and J 7 bases short, with 14 bases between.